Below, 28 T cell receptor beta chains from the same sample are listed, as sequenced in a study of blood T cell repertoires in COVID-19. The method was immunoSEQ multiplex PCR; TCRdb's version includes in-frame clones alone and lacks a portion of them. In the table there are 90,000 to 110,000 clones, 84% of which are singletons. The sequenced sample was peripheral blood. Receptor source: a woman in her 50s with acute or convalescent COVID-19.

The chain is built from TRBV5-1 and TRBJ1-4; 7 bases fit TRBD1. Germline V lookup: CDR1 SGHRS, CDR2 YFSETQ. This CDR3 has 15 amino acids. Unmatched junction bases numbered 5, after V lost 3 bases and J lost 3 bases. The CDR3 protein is CASSSLTGPNEKLFF. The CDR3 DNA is TGCGCCAGCAGCTCTTTGACAGGGCCTAATGAAAAACTGTTTTTT.

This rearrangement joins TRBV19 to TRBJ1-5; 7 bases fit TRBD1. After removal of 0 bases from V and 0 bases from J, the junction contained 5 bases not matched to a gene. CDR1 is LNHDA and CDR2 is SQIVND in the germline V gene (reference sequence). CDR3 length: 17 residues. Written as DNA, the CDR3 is TGTGCCAGTAGTATAGAAGGGACAGCCTCTAGCAATCAGCCCCAGCATTTT. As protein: CASSIEGTASSNQPQHF.

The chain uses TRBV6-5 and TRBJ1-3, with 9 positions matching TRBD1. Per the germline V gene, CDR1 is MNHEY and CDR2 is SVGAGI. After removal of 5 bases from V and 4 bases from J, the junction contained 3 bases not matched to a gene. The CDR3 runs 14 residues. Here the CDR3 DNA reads TGTGCCAGCAGTACCGGGACAGGGGGAAACACCATATATTTT. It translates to CASSTGTGGNTIYF.

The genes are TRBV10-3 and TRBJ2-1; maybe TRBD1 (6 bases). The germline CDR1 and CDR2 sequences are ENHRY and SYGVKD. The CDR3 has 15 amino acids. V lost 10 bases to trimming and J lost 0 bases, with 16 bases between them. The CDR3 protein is CATAGDGSSYNEQFF. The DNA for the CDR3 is TGTGCCACGGCAGGGGACGGCAGCTCCTACAATGAGCAGTTCTTC.

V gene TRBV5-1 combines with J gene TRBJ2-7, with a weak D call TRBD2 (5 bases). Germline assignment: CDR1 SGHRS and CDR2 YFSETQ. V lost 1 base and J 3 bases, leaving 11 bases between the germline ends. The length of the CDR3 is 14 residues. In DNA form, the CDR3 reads TGCGCCAGCAGCTTGATAGGACTTGTCTACGAGCAGTACTTC. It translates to CASSLIGLVYEQYF. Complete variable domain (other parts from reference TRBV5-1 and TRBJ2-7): KAGVTQTPRYLIKTRGQQVTLSCSPISGHRSVSWYQQTPGQGLQFLFEYFSETQRNKGNFPGRFSGRQFSNSRSEMNVSTLELGDSALYLCASSLIGLVYEQYFGPGTRLTVT.

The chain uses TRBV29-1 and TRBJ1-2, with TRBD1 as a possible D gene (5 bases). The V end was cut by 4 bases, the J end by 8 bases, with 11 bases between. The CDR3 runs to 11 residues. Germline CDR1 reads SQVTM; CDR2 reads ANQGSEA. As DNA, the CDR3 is TGCAGCGTTGTTTACGGGGGGGGCTACACCTTC. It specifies CSVVYGGGYTF.

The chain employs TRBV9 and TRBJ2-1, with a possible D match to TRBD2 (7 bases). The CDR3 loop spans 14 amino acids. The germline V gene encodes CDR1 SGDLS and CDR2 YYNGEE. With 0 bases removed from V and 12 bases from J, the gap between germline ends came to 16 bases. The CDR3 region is CASSVEAGAIGQFF. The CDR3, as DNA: TGTGCCAGCAGCGTAGAGGCGGGGGCAATTGGGCAGTTCTTC.

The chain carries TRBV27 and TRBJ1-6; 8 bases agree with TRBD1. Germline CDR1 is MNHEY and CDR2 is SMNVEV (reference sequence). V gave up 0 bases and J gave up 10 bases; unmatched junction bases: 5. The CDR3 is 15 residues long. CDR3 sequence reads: CASSLSGTGGSPLHF. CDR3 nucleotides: TGTGCCAGCAGTTTATCGGGGACAGGAGGATCACCCCTCCACTTT.

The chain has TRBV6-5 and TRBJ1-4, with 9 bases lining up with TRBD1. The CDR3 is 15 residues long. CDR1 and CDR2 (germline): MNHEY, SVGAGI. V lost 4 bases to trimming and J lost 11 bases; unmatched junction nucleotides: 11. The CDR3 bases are TGTGCCAGCAGTTCGACCTGGGGACAGGGAGGGAAACTGTTTTTT. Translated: CASSSTWGQGGKLFF.

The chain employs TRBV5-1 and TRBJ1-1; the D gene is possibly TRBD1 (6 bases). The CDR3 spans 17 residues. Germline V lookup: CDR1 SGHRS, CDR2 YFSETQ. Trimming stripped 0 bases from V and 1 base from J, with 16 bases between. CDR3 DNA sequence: TGCGCCAGCAGCTTGGTGGGGCAGGGGATTTGGAACACTGAAGCTTTCTTT. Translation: CASSLVGQGIWNTEAFF. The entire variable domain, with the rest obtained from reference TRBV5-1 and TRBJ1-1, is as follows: KAGVTQTPRYLIKTRGQQVTLSCSPISGHRSVSWYQQTPGQGLQFLFEYFSETQRNKGNFPGRFSGRQFSNSRSEMNVSTLELGDSALYLCASSLVGQGIWNTEAFFGQGTRLTVV.

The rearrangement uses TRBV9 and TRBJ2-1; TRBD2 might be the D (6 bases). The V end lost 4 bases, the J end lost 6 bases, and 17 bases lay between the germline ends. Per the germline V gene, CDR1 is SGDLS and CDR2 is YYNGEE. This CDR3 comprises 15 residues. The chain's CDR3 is CASSPGWGLTNEQFF. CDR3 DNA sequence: TGTGCCAGCAGCCCAGGATGGGGACTTACCAATGAGCAGTTCTTC.

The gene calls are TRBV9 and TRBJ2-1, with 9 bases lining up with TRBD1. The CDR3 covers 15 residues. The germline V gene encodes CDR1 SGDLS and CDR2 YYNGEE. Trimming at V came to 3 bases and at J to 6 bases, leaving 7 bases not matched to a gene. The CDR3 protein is CASSDGQGRFNEQFF. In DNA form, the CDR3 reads TGTGCCAGCAGCGACGGACAGGGGAGATTCAATGAGCAGTTCTTC.

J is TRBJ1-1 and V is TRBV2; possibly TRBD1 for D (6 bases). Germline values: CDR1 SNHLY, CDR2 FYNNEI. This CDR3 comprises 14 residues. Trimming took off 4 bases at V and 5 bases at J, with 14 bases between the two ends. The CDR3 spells CASSGGQFGTEAFF. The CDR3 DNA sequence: TGTGCCAGCAGTGGAGGACAGTTTGGGACTGAAGCTTTCTTT.

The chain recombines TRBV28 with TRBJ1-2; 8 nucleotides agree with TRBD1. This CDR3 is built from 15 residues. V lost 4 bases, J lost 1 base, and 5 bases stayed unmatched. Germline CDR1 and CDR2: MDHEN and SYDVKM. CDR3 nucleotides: TGTGCCAGCAGTTCGGACAGGGATTTTAACTATGGCTACACCTTC. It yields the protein CASSSDRDFNYGYTF.

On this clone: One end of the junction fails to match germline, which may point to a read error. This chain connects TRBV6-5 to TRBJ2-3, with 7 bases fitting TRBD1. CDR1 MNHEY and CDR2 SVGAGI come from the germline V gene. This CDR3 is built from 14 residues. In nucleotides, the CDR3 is TGTGCCATCAGTCACAGGGGCGGCACAGATACGCAGTATTTT. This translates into CAISHRGGTDTQYF.

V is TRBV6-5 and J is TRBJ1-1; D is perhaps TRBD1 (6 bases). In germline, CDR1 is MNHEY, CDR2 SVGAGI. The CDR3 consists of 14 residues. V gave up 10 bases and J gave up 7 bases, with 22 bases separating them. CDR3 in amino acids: CAIRPGHKADEAFF. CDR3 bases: TGTGCCATCCGACCGGGACATAAAGCCGATGAAGCTTTCTTT.

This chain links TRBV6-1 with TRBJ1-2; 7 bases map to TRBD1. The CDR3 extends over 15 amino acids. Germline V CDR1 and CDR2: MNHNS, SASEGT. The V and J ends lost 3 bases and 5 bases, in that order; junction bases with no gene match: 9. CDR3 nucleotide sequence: TGTGCCAGCAGTGAGGGTTTGGGACAGATTTATGGCTACACCTTC. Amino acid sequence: CASSEGLGQIYGYTF.

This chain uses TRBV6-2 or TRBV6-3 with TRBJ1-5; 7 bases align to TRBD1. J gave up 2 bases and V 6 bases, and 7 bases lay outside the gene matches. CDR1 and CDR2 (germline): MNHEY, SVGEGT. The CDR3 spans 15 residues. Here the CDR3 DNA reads TGTGCCAGCAGCTCAGGGGGGCGAGGCAATCAGCCCCAGCATTTT. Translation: CASSSGGRGNQPQHF.

CDR3 in DNA: TGTGCCAGCAGTGGATTTACGGACAGGTCGGCAATGGATCAGCCCCAGCATTTT. Its translation: CASSGFTDRSAMDQPQHF. V usage is TRBV2 and J usage is TRBJ1-5; 7 bases agree with TRBD1. The V gene end was trimmed by 4 bases and the J gene end by 5 bases; junction bases not matched to a gene: 17. The germline CDR1 and CDR2 sequences are SNHLY and FYNNEI. The CDR3 is 18 amino acids.

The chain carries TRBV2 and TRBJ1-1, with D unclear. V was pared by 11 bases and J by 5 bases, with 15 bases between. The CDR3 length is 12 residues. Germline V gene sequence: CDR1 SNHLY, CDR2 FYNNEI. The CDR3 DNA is TGTGCCGCCTTAGGGAGTGGGACTGAAGCTTTCTTT. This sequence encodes CAALGSGTEAFF.

This CDR3 is CASSYKWGQSYGYTF. In nucleotides, the CDR3 is TGTGCCAGCAGTTACAAATGGGGACAGTCCTATGGCTACACCTTC. This chain uses TRBV6-5 with TRBJ1-2; 7 bases fit TRBD1. The CDR3 runs 15 residues. J lost 4 bases, V lost 2 bases, and 7 bases had no gene match. Germline lookup yields CDR1 MNHEY and CDR2 SVGAGI.

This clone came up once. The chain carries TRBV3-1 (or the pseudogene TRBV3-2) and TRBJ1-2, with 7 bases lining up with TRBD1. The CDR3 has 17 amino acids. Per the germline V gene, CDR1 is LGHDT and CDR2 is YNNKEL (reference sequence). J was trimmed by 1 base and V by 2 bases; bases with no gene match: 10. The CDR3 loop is CASSQTGASLGNYGYTF. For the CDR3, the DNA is TGTGCCAGCAGCCAAACAGGGGCGAGCCTGGGTAACTATGGCTACACCTTC.

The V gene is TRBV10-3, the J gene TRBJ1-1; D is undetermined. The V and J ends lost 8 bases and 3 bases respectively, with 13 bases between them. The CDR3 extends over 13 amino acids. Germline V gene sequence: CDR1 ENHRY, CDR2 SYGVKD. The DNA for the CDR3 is TGTGCCATCCAGGAGGGTAGGGACACTGAAGCTTTCTTT. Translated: CAIQEGRDTEAFF.

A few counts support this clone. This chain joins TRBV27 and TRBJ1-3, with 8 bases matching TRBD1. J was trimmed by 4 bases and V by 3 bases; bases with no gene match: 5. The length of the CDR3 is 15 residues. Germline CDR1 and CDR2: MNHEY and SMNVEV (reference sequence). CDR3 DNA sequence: TGTGCCAGCAGTTTCTCAGGGGGCAAGGGAAACACCATATATTTT. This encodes CASSFSGGKGNTIYF.

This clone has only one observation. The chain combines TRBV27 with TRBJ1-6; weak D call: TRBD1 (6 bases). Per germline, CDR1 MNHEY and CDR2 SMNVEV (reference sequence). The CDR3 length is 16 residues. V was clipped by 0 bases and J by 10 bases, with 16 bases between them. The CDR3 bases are TGTGCCAGCAGTTTATCGGTCGGGGGGCCGGGATCACCCCTCCACTTT. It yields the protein CASSLSVGGPGSPLHF.

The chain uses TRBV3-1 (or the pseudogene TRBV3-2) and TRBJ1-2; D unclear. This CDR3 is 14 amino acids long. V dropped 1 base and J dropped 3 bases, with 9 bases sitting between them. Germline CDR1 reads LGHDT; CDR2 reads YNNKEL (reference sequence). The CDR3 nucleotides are TGTGCCAGCAGCCAAGCCAGTTTGTACTATGGCTACACCTTC. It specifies CASSQASLYYGYTF.

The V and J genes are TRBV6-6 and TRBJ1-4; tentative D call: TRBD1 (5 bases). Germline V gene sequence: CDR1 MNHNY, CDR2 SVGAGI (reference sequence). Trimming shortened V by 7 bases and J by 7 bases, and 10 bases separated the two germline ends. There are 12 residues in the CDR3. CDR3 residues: CASTGTGEKLFF. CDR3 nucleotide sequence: TGTGCCAGCACCGGGACTGGTGAAAAACTGTTTTTT.

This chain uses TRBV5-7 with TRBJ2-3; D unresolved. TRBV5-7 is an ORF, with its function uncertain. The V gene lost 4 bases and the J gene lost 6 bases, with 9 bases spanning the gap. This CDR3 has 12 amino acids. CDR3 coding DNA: TGTGCCAGCAGCATCACTAAGGATACGCAGTATTTT. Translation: CASSITKDTQYF.